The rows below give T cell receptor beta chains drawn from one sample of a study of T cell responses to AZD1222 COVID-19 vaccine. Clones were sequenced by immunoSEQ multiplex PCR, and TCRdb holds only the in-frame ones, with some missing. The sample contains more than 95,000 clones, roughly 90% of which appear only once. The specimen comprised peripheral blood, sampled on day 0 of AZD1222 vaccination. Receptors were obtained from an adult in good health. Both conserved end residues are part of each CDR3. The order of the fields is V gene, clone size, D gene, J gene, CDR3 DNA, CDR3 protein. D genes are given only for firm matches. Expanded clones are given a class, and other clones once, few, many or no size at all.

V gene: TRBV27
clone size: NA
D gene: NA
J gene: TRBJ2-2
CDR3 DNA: TGTGCCAGCACGGGGAAAATCGCCGGGGAGCTGTTTTTT
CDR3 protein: CASTGKIAGELFF

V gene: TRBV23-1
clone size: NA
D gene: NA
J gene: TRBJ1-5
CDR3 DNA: TGCGCCAGCAGTCAATACTGGGGGCGTTATCAGCCCCAGCATTTT
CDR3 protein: CASSQYWGRYQPQHF

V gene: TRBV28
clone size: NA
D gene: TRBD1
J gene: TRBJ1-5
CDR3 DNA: TGTGCCAGCATGTACCAGGGGGCCTATCAGCCCCAGCATTTT
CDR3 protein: CASMYQGAYQPQHF

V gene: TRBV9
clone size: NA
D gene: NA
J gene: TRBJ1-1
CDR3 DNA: TGTGCCAGCAGCGTTAACAGCGAGAACACTGAAGCTTTCTTT
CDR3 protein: CASSVNSENTEAFF

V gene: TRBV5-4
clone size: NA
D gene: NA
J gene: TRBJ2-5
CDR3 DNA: TGTGCCAGCAGCTTGTCGAACTGGGCCCAAGAGACCCAGTACTTC
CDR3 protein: CASSLSNWAQETQYF

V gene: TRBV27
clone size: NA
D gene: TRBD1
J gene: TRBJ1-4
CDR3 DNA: TGTGCCAGCAGTTCGGTGGGACAGGGTAATGAAAAACTGTTTTTT
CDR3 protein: CASSSVGQGNEKLFF

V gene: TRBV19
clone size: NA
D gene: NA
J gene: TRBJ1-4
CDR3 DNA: TGTGCCAGTAGCATATTCCCTACAGGGATAAAGGAAAAACTGTTTTTT
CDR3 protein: CASSIFPTGIKEKLFF

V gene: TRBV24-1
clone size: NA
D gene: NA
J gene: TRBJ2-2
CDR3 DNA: TGCGCCACCAGTACTTATCAGGGAGGAAACACCGGGGAGCTGTTTTTT
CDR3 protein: CATSTYQGGNTGELFF

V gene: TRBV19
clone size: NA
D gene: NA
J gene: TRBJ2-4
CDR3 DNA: TGTGCCAGTAGTACGCCATATCTAGCCAAAAACATTCAGTACTTC
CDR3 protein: CASSTPYLAKNIQYF

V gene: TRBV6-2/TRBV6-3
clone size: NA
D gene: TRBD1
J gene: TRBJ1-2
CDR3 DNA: TGTGCCAGCAGTTTACGAGGGACAGGGACCTATGGCTACACCTTC
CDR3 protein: CASSLRGTGTYGYTF

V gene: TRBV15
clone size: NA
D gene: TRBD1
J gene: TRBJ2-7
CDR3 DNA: TGTGCCACCAGCAGAGACTATAGACAGGGTAGAAGCTCCTACGAGCAGTACTTC
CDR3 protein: CATSRDYRQGRSSYEQYF

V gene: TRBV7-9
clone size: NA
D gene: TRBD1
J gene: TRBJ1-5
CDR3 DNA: TGTGCCAGCAGCTCCGGGACAGGACGCAATCAGCCCCAGCATTTT
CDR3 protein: CASSSGTGRNQPQHF

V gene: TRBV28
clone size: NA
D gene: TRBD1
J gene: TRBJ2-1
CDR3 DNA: TGTGCCAGCAGTAGCCCCGGACAGGGCCACAATGAGCAGTTCTTC
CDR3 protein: CASSSPGQGHNEQFF

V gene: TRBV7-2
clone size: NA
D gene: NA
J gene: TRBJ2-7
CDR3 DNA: TGTGCCAGCAGCTTAGTCATTGAGACGGGGGAGCAGTACTTC
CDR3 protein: CASSLVIETGEQYF

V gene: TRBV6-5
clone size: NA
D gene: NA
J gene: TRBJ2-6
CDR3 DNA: TGTGCCAGCAGTTACGGAGTTGACGGGGCCAACGTCCTGACTTTT
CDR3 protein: CASSYGVDGANVLTF

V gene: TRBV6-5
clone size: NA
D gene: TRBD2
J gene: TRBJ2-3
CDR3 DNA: TGTGCCAGCAGTTACGGGACTAGCGGTACAGATACGCAGTATTTT
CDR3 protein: CASSYGTSGTDTQYF

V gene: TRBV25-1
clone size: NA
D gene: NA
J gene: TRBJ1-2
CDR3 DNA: TGTGCCATCGATGGCTACACCTTC
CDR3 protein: CAIDGYTF

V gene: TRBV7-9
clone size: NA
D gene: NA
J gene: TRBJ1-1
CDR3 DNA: TGTGCCAGCAGCTTAGGTATTGAAGCTTTCTTT
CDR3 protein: CASSLGIEAFF

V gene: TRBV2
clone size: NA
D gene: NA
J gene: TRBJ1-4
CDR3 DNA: TGTGCCAGCAGTGAATGGGAGAAACTGTTTTTT
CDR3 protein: CASSEWEKLFF

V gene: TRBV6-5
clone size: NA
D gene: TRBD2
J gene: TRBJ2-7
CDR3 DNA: TGTGCCAGCAGTCGGGGGGGGCGCGAGCAGTACTTC
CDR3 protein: CASSRGGREQYF

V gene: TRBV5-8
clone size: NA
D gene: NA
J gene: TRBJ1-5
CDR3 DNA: TGTGCCAGCAGCTTGACTAATTGGGGGAATCGGCCCCAGCATTTT
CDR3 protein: CASSLTNWGNRPQHF

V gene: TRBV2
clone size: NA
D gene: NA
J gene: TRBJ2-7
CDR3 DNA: TGTGCCAGCAGCCCCGGCAGGGGATCCTACGAGCAGTACTTC
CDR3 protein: CASSPGRGSYEQYF

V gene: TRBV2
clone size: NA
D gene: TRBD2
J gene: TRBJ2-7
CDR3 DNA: TGTGCCAGCAACCAGCGGGGCTCCTACGAGCAGTACTTC
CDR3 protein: CASNQRGSYEQYF

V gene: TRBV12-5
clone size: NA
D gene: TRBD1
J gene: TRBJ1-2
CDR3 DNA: TGTGCTAGTGGCCCGGACAGGGGATATGGCTACACCTTC
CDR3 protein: CASGPDRGYGYTF

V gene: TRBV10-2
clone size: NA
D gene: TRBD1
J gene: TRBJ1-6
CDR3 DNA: TGCGCCAGCAGTGAGTTTTTGGGGGACAGGGTGATACCCCTCCACTTT
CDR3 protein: CASSEFLGDRVIPLHF

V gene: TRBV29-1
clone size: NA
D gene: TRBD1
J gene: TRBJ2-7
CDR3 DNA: TGCAGCGTTGGGACAGGGTCCGCCTACGAGCAGTACTTC
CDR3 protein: CSVGTGSAYEQYF

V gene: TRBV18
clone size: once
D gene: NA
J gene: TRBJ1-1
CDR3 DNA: TGTGCCAGCTCACCTCCGGGGCAGAACGCTTACACTGAAGCTTTCTTT
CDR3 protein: CASSPPGQNAYTEAFF

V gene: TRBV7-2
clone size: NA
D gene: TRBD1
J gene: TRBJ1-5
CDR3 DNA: TGTGCCAGCAGCTCACAGGGGACGGGAAATCAGCCCCAGCATTTT
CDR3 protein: CASSSQGTGNQPQHF